Listed here is a single TCR beta chain. Germline V gives CDR1 SGHNT, CDR2 YENEEA. This CDR3 is 15 amino acids long. With 2 bases removed from V and 1 base from J, the gap between germline ends came to 9 bases. Some clones are missing from TCRdb's copy, which holds only in-frame ones; the method was immunoSEQ multiplex PCR. The top ten clones hold roughly 0.02% of a sample with about 380,000 clones, over 90% of them seen once. The data belong to a study of shared T cell receptors in the human thymus. This clonotype originated in a human donor. This chain uses TRBV11-3 with TRBJ2-1; D is ambiguous. The sequenced material came from thymocytes. DNA of the CDR3: TGTGCCAGCAGCTTAAGGCAGGCGTCCTACAATGAGCAGTTCTTC. Its translation is CASSLRQASYNEQFF.